The 17 T cell receptor beta chains listed next were all sequenced from one sample in a study of T cells in Graves' hyperthyroidism and ophthalmopathy. The CDR3 regions of TCR beta were amplified from RNA transcripts. A set of HTBI primers served as the primers for a first-round RT-PCR of the TCR CDR3. One entry per CDR3 protein results from TCRdb running MiXCR on the multiplex PCR reads. The sample contains fewer than 500,000 distinct CDR3 sequences, roughly 13% of which appear only once. Material: blood. The origin of the receptors is a man aged 25 to 40 with Graves' hyperthyroidism that later progressed to Graves' ophthalmopathy.

In its sample, this clonotype was seen many times. The chain has TRBV7-9 and TRBJ2-7; no definite D call. The length of the CDR3 is 11 residues. The V end lost 4 bases, the J end lost 4 bases, and 5 bases lay between the germline ends. The V gene's germline CDR1 is SEHNR and CDR2 FQNEAQ (reference sequence). The CDR3 bases are TGTGCCAGCAGCTCGCAGTACGAGCAGTACTTC. It translates to CASSSQYEQYF. The variable domain in full, with the rest retrieved from reference TRBV7-9 and TRBJ2-7, is DTGVSQNPRHKITKRGQNVTFRCDPISEHNRLYWYRQTLGQGPEFLTYFQNEAQLEKSRLLSDRFSAERPKGSFSTLEIQRTEQGDSAMYLCASSSQYEQYFGPGTRLTVT.

The V call is TRBV6-1, the J call TRBJ2-2; 7 bases line up with TRBD1. In germline, CDR1 is MNHNS, CDR2 SASEGT. After removal of 5 bases from V and 1 base from J, the junction contained 19 bases not matched to a gene. The CDR3 runs 20 residues. In DNA form, the CDR3 reads TGTGCCAGCAGTTTCGACAGGGACCACAGATCGAAATGGAACACCGGGGAGCTGTTTTTT. Translation: CASSFDRDHRSKWNTGELFF.

The table lists this clonotype with many counts. J is TRBJ2-1 and V is TRBV27, with 7 bases identical to TRBD1. This CDR3 has 14 residues. CDR1 is MNHEY, CDR2 SMNVEV, per germline (reference sequence). V lost 10 bases, J lost 5 bases, and 11 bases stayed unmatched. The CDR3 sequence: CATLPDRVNNEQFF. The CDR3 DNA sequence: TGTGCCACCCTGCCCGACAGGGTTAACAATGAGCAGTTCTTC.

The J gene is TRBJ1-5, the V gene TRBV18, with TRBD1 identical over 7 bases. The V gene's germline CDR1 is KGHSH and CDR2 LQKENI. V shed 4 bases, J shed 1 base, and the junction held 10 bases outside the gene matches. This CDR3 has 17 residues. This chain's CDR3 is CASSQETGSLSNQPQHF. CDR3 bases: TGTGCCAGCTCACAGGAGACAGGGTCATTAAGCAATCAGCCCCAGCATTTT.

This clonotype was recorded many times. The V call is TRBV11-2, the J call TRBJ2-3, with 9 bases lining up with TRBD1. Germline assignment: CDR1 SGHAT and CDR2 FQNNGV. V was clipped by 5 bases and J by 5 bases; unmatched bases: 11. The CDR3 runs to 16 residues. The CDR3: CASSPRQGVILDTQYF. For the CDR3, the DNA is TGTGCCAGCAGCCCTCGACAGGGGGTTATTCTAGATACGCAGTATTTT.

The table lists this clonotype with many counts. This chain uses TRBV18 with TRBJ2-1; 11 bases align to TRBD1. Germline-derived CDR1 and CDR2 are KGHSH and LQKENI. The CDR3 runs 14 residues. V shed 2 bases and J 9 bases; nucleotides not matched to a gene: 3. CDR3 sequence reads: CASSPGQGAVEQFF. CDR3 coding DNA: TGTGCCAGCTCACCAGGACAGGGGGCGGTTGAGCAGTTCTTC.

This clonotype was observed a handful of times. The chain uses TRBV18 and TRBJ1-4; D might be TRBD1 (6 bases). Germline V lookup: CDR1 KGHSH, CDR2 LQKENI. The CDR3 spans 14 residues. V lost 3 bases to trimming and J lost 11 bases, with 16 bases between them. For the CDR3, the DNA is TGTGCCAGCTCACCCCCGGACAGTTCCCGTAAACTGTTTTTT. It translates to CASSPPDSSRKLFF.

The CDR3 reads CASSPRRGAGGYTF. In DNA, the CDR3 is TGTGCCAGCAGCCCCCGACGGGGGGCCGGAGGCTACACCTTC. The genes are TRBV2 and TRBJ1-2; tentative D call: TRBD1 (6 bases). The CDR3 has 14 residues. Trimming left V 6 bases short and J 8 bases short, with 19 bases between. The germline V gene encodes CDR1 SNHLY and CDR2 FYNNEI.

The CDR3 region is CAQQAQGSYEQYF. DNA for the CDR3: TGTGCCCAGCAAGCACAGGGTTCCTACGAGCAGTACTTC. This sequence joins TRBV2 and TRBJ2-7, with a weak D call TRBD1 (6 bases). This CDR3 has 13 residues. V was pared by 11 bases and J by 1 base, with 15 bases between. Per the germline V gene, CDR1 is SNHLY and CDR2 is FYNNEI.

The rearrangement joins TRBV4-1 to TRBJ1-1, with TRBD1 identical over 10 bases. The CDR3 is made up of 15 amino acids. Trimming removed 3 bases from V and 6 bases from J; junction bases left unmatched: 7. Germline CDR1 reads MGHRA; CDR2 reads YSYEKL. In nucleotides, the CDR3 is TGCGCCAGCAGCCAGACGGGACAGGGGATTTCTGAAGCTTTCTTT. Protein product: CASSQTGQGISEAFF.

The chain links TRBV5-4 to TRBJ1-2; D may be TRBD1 (5 bases). V lost 5 bases and J 5 bases, leaving 13 bases between the germline ends. The CDR3 sequence is 13 residues long. Per the germline V gene, CDR1 is SGHNT and CDR2 is YYREEE (reference sequence). This CDR3 is CASRNDQGYGYTF. DNA for the CDR3: TGTGCCAGCAGGAACGATCAGGGATATGGCTACACCTTC.

This clonotype was counted a few times. The chain is built from TRBV28 and TRBJ1-1; D is perhaps TRBD1 (6 bases). V lost 4 bases and J 4 bases, leaving 13 bases between the germline ends. The germline V gene encodes CDR1 MDHEN and CDR2 SYDVKM. This CDR3 has 14 amino acids. The CDR3 reads CASSSTGFSTEAFF. The CDR3 region has the DNA TGTGCCAGCAGTTCAACAGGGTTCAGCACTGAAGCTTTCTTT.

To note about this clonotype: Here the CDR3 omits its conserved ending phenylalanine or tryptophan, so a read error is the likely source. The rearrangement joins TRBV6-2 or TRBV6-3 to TRBJ1-1, with D hard to call. This CDR3 spans 12 amino acids. V was trimmed by 6 bases and J by 3 bases, leaving 8 bases between them. Germline loops: CDR1 MNHEY, CDR2 SVGEGT. The CDR3 DNA reads TGTGCCAGCAGCCTTTGGGACACTGAAGCTTTCTCT. Translation gives CASSLWDTEAFS.

The rearrangement joins TRBV20-1 to TRBJ2-1; TRBD1 agrees at 10 bases. This CDR3 is 14 amino acids long. J was trimmed by 8 bases and V by 4 bases; bases with no gene match: 8. CDR1 and CDR2 (germline): DFQATT, SNEGSKA (reference sequence). CDR3 DNA sequence: TGCAGTGCTAATGGACAGGGGGGGGTCGATGAGCAGTTCTTC. Translation: CSANGQGGVDEQFF.

This clonotype was seen a few times. The chain uses TRBV9 and TRBJ1-1; 8 bases match TRBD1. Germline V CDR1 and CDR2: SGDLS, YYNGEE. The trim removed 3 bases at V and 0 bases at J, leaving 1 base unmatched. The CDR3 has 14 residues. CDR3 in amino acids: CASSAGQVNTEAFF. DNA of the CDR3: TGTGCCAGCAGCGCGGGACAGGTGAACACTGAAGCTTTCTTT.

This clonotype was counted many times. The CDR3 protein is CASSPVRTGFYGYTF. CDR3 DNA sequence: TGTGCCAGCAGCCCGGTTAGGACAGGCTTCTATGGCTACACCTTC. The chain couples TRBV7-9 to TRBJ1-2, with 7 bases lining up with TRBD1. The CDR3 contains 15 residues. CDR1 is SEHNR and CDR2 is FQNEAQ in the germline V gene (reference sequence). V dropped 5 bases and J dropped 4; count of bases not matched to a gene: 10.

In its sample, this clonotype was seen many times. The V call is TRBV27, the J call TRBJ1-3, with TRBD1 matching over 9 bases. The CDR3 spans 15 residues. CDR1 and CDR2 (germline): MNHEY, SMNVEV (reference sequence). Trimming removed 4 bases from V and 0 bases from J; junction bases left unmatched: 1. CDR3 loop: CASSSTGGSGNTIYF. DNA for the CDR3: TGTGCCAGCAGTTCGACAGGGGGCTCTGGAAACACCATATATTTT.